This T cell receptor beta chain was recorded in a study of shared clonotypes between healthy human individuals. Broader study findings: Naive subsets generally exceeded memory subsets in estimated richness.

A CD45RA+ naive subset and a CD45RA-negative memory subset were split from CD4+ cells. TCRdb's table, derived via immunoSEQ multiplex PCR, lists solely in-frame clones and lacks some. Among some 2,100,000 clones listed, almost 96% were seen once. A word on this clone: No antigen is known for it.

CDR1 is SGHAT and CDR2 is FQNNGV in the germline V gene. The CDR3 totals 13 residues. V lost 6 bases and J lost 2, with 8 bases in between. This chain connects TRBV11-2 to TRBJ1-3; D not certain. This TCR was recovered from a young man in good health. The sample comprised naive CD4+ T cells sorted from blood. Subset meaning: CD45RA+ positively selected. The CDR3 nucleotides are TGTGCCAGCAGGCACAGCACTGGAAACACCATATATTTT. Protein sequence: CASRHSTGNTIYF.